The 15 T cell receptor beta chains presented below share a single source sample, sequenced in a study of T cell clonotyping in hematopoietic cell transplantation. The repertoire was sequenced with immunoSEQ multiplex PCR; TCRdb's copy has only in-frame clones and lacks some. This sample yields 30,000 to 45,000 clones, of which around nine tenths are seen a single time; approximately 2% belongs to the top ten. Sequenced material: peripheral blood mononuclear cells. The receptor set was obtained from a middle-aged woman in good health. Some clones in this sample may be carry-over from other donors' samples.

This chain links TRBV7-9 with TRBJ2-7, with TRBD1 matching over 7 bases. Per germline, CDR1 SEHNR and CDR2 FQNEAQ (reference sequence). V shed 5 bases, J shed 0 bases, and the junction held 4 bases outside the gene matches. CDR3 length equals 14 residues. CDR3 sequence: CASSAQGTSYEQYF. The CDR3 bases are TGTGCCAGCAGCGCACAGGGGACCTCCTACGAGCAGTACTTC.

V is TRBV30 and J is TRBJ2-2; D possibly corresponds to TRBD2 (6 bases). This CDR3 region has 14 residues. Germline-derived CDR1 and CDR2 are GTSNPN and SVGIG (reference sequence). V lost 4 bases to trimming and J lost 0 bases, with 9 bases between them. CDR3 region: CAWTRGTNTGELFF. In DNA form, the CDR3 reads TGTGCCTGGACCCGCGGGACGAACACCGGGGAGCTGTTTTTT.

The chain has TRBV30 and TRBJ1-2; D not resolved. V was cut by 1 base and J by 4 bases, with 16 bases left in between. Germline V gene sequence: CDR1 GTSNPN, CDR2 SVGIG (reference sequence). This CDR3 has 15 amino acids. The CDR3 spells CAWSEETRLGYGYTF. The CDR3 nucleotides are TGTGCCTGGAGTGAGGAAACACGACTAGGCTATGGCTACACCTTC. Full variable domain (remainder filled in from reference TRBV30 and TRBJ1-2): SQTIHQWPATLVQPVGSPLSLECTVEGTSNPNLYWYRQAAGRGLQLLFYSVGIGQISSEVPQNLSASRPQDRQFILSSKKLLLSDSGFYLCAWSEETRLGYGYTFGSGTRLTVV.

This clone was counted only a few times. The chain recombines TRBV2 with TRBJ1-1, with D hard to call. Trimming shortened V by 4 bases and J by 1 base, and 10 bases separated the two germline ends. In germline, CDR1 is SNHLY, CDR2 FYNNEI. There are 14 residues in the CDR3. CDR3 protein: CASSGFTGNTEAFF. As DNA, the CDR3 is TGTGCCAGCAGTGGCTTTACGGGGAACACTGAAGCTTTCTTT.

This sequence joins TRBV28 and TRBJ2-2; D is undetermined. Per germline, CDR1 MDHEN and CDR2 SYDVKM. The length of the CDR3 is 10 residues. The ends were cut back, 6 bases at V and 8 bases at J, with 4 bases in the middle. The CDR3 region is CASRQGELFF. For the CDR3, the DNA is TGTGCCAGCAGACAAGGGGAGCTGTTTTTT.

This sequence joins TRBV2 and TRBJ2-3; perhaps TRBD2 as D (7 bases). In germline, CDR1 is SNHLY, CDR2 FYNNEI. This CDR3 has 13 amino acids. V gave up 5 bases and J gave up 4 bases, with 10 bases separating them. The CDR3 reads CASSPGGADTQYF. CDR3 bases: TGTGCCAGCAGTCCGGGGGGCGCAGATACGCAGTATTTT.

This clone occurred once. The chain has TRBV11-2 and TRBJ2-7, with D uncertain. CDR3 length: 13 amino acids. In germline, CDR1 is SGHAT, CDR2 FQNNGV. V was trimmed by 2 bases and J by 1 base, leaving 6 bases between them. This chain's CDR3 is CASSLITSYEQYF. The CDR3 DNA reads TGTGCCAGCAGCTTAATCACGTCCTACGAGCAGTACTTC. The full variable domain, its missing parts supplied by reference TRBV11-2 and TRBJ2-7, is EAGVAQSPRYKIIEKRQSVAFWCNPISGHATLYWYQQILGQGPKLLIQFQNNGVVDDSQLPKDRFSAERLKGVDSTLKIQPAKLEDSAVYLCASSLITSYEQYFGPGTRLTVT.

This chain uses TRBV7-3 with TRBJ2-1; 10 bases fit TRBD2. Germline CDR1 SGHTA, CDR2 FQGTGA. The CDR3 consists of 15 residues. V shed 5 bases, J shed 6 bases, and the junction held 7 bases outside the gene matches. The CDR3 is CASSPLLAGGNEQFF. For the CDR3, the DNA is TGTGCCAGCAGCCCTCTCTTAGCGGGAGGCAATGAGCAGTTCTTC.

V gene TRBV10-3 combines with J gene TRBJ2-7; D ambiguous. This CDR3 spans 13 amino acids. Looked up from germline, CDR1 is ENHRY and CDR2 is SYGVKD. Trimming removed 3 bases at V and 6 bases at J, with 12 bases between. The CDR3 coding sequence is TGTGCCATCAGTGAAGGGCTAACTGGCGAGCAGTACTTC. Amino acids: CAISEGLTGEQYF.

The chain carries TRBV28 and TRBJ1-2; the D is unclear. This CDR3 comprises 11 residues. V was pared by 2 bases and J by 7 bases, with 5 bases between. Looked up from germline, CDR1 is MDHEN and CDR2 is SYDVKM. In nucleotides, the CDR3 is TGTGCCAGCAGTTTACCGCCTGGCTACACCTTC. It yields the protein CASSLPPGYTF.

The J gene is TRBJ2-7, the V gene TRBV5-1; no firm D call. The germline CDR1 and CDR2 sequences are SGHRS and YFSETQ. The CDR3 is made up of 12 amino acids. Trimming removed 4 bases at V and 4 bases at J, with 9 bases between. The CDR3 nucleotides read TGCGCCAGCAGCCCGACGGTTTACGAGCAGTACTTC. Its translation is CASSPTVYEQYF.

V and J are TRBV5-4 and TRBJ2-2; 13 nucleotides agree with TRBD2. Per germline, CDR1 SGHNT and CDR2 YYREEE (reference sequence). CDR3 size: 16 residues. J lost 9 bases, V lost 0 bases, and 5 bases had no gene match. The CDR3, as DNA: TGTGCCAGCAGCTTGGCACTAGCGGGAGGGATGCGGGAGCTGTTTTTT. Residues: CASSLALAGGMRELFF.

The CDR3 region has the DNA TGTGCCAGCAGCCCAGGGACAGGGGACCCGCCCCAGCATTTT. This gives the protein CASSPGTGDPPQHF. The chain combines TRBV7-6 with TRBJ1-5; 10 nucleotides align to TRBD1. V lost 5 bases to trimming and J lost 9 bases; unmatched junction nucleotides: 7. From germline, CDR1 is SGHVS and CDR2 FNYEAQ. CDR3 length equals 14 residues.

This chain joins TRBV6-5 and TRBJ1-3, with D possibly TRBD1 on 6 matching bases. Trimming left V 4 bases short and J 4 bases short, with 14 bases between. The CDR3 runs 15 residues. Per the germline V gene, CDR1 is MNHEY and CDR2 is SVGAGI. The CDR3 coding sequence is TGTGCCAGCAGTTCCCCAGGGGCTGGGGGAAACACCATATATTTT. This translates into CASSSPGAGGNTIYF.

V and J are TRBV5-6 and TRBJ2-1; 8 bases align to TRBD2. Germline V gene data show CDR1 as SGHDT and CDR2 as YYEEEE. The CDR3 is 15 amino acids. With 1 base clipped from V and 7 bases from J, the junction kept 7 bases outside the gene matches. The CDR3 reads CASSLRAGVFNEQFF. In DNA form, the CDR3 reads TGTGCCAGCAGCTTGCGAGCGGGAGTTTTTAATGAGCAGTTCTTC.